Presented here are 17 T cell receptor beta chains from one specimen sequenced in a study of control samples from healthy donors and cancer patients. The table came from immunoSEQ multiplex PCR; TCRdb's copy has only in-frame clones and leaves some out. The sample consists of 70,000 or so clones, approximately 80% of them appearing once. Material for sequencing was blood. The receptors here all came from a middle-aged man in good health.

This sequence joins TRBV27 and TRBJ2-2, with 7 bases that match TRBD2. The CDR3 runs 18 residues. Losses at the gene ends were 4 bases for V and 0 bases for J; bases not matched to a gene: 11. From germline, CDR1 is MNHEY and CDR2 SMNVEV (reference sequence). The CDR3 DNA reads TGTGCCAGCAGTTACGTTCTAGCGGAGGAAACGAACACCGGGGAGCTGTTTTTT. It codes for CASSYVLAEETNTGELFF.

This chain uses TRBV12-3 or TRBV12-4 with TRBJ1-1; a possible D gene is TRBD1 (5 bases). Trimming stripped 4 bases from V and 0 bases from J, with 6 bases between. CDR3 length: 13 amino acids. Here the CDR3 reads CASSSGMNTEAFF. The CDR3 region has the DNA TGTGCCAGCAGTTCAGGGATGAACACTGAAGCTTTCTTT.

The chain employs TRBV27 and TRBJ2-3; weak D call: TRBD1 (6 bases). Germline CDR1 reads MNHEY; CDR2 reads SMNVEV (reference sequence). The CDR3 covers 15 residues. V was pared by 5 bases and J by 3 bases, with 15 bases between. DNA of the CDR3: TGTGCCAGCAGTCCACGGGACGGGACAACAGATACGCAGTATTTT. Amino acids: CASSPRDGTTDTQYF.

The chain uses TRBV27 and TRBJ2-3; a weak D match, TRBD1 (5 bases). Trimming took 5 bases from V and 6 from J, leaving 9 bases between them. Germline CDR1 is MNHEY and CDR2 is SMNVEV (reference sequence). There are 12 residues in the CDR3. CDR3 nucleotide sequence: TGTGCCAGCAGTGTCCACAGGGATACGCAGTATTTT. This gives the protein CASSVHRDTQYF.

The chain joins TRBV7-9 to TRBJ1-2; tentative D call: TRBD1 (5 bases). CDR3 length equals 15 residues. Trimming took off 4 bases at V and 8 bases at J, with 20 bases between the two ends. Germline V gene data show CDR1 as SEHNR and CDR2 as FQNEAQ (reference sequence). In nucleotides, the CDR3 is TGTGCCAGCAGCTCCGATTGGGGGAGTCTTAGCGGCTACACCTTC. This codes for CASSSDWGSLSGYTF.

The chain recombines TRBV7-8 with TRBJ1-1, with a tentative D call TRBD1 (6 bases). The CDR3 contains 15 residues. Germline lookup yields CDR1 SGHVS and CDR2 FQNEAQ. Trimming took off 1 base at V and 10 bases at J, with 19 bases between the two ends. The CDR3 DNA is TGTGCCAGCAGCTTAGGGACTCGCGGGAAAGGGGGAGCTTTCTTT. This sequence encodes CASSLGTRGKGGAFF.

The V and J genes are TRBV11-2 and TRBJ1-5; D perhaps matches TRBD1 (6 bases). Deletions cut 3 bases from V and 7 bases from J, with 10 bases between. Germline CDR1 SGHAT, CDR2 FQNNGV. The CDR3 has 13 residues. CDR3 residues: CASSLTGGQPQHF. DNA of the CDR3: TGTGCCAGCAGCTTGACCGGGGGCCAGCCCCAGCATTTT.

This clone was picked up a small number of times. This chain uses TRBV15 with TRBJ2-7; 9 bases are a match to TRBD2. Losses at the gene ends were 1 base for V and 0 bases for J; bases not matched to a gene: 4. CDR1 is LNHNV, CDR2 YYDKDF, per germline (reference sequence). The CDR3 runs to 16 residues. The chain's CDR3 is CATSRGGGRASYEQYF. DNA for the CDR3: TGTGCCACCAGCAGAGGTGGCGGGAGGGCCTCCTACGAGCAGTACTTC.

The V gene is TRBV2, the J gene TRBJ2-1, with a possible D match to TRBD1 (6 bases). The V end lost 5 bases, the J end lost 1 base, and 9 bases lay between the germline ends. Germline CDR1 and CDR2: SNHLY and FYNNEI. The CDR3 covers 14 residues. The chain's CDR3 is CASSRTESYNEQFF. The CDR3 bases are TGTGCCAGCAGTAGGACAGAATCCTACAATGAGCAGTTCTTC.

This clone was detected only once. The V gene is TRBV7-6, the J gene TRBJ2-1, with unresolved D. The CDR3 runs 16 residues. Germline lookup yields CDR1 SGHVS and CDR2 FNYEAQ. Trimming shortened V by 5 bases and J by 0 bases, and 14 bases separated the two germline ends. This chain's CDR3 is CASSQGRLGSYNEQFF. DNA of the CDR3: TGTGCCAGCAGCCAAGGGCGGTTGGGCTCCTACAATGAGCAGTTCTTC. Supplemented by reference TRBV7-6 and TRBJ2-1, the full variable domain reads GAGVSQSPRYKVTKRGQDVALRCDPISGHVSLYWYRQALGQGPEFLTYFNYEAQQDKSGLPNDRFSAERPEGSISTLTIQRTEQRDSAMYRCASSQGRLGSYNEQFFGPGTRLTVL.

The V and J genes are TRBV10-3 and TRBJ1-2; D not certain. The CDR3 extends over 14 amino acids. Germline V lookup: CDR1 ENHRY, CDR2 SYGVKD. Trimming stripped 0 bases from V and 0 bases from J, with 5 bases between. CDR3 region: CAISESTANYGYTF. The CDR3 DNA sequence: TGTGCCATCAGTGAGTCAACAGCTAACTATGGCTACACCTTC.

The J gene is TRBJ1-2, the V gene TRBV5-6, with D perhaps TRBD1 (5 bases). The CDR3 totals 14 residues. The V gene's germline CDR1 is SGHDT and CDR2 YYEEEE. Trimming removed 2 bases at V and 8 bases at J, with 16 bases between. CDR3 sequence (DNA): TGTGCCAGCAGCTTCGGCAGGGAATCAGGAGGCTACACCTTC. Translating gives CASSFGRESGGYTF.

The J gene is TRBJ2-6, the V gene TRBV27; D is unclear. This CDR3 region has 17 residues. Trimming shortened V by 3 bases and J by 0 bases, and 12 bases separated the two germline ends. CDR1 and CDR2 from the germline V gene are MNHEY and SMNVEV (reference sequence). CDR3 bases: TGTGCCAGCAGTTTCGGCAGAACTAACTCTGGGGCCAACGTCCTGACTTTC. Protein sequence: CASSFGRTNSGANVLTF.

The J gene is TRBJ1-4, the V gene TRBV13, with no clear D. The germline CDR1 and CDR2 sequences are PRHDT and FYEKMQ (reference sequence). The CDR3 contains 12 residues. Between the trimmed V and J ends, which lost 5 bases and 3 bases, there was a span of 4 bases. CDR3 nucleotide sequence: TGTGCCAGCAGCCAGTCTAATGAAAAACTGTTTTTT. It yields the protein CASSQSNEKLFF.

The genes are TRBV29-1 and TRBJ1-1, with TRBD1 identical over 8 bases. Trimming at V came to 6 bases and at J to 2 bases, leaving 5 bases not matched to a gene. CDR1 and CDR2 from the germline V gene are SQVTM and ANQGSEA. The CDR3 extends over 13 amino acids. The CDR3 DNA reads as TGCAGCGTAGAGGGACAGGCCAACACTGAAGCTTTCTTT. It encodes CSVEGQANTEAFF.

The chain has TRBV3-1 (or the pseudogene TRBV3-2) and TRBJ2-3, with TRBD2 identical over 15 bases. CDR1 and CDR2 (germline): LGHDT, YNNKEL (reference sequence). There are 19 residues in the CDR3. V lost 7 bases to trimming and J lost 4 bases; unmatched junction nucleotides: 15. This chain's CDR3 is CASTRMGGTSGRKADTQYF. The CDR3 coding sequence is TGTGCCAGCACCAGGATGGGAGGGACTAGCGGGAGGAAGGCAGATACGCAGTATTTT.

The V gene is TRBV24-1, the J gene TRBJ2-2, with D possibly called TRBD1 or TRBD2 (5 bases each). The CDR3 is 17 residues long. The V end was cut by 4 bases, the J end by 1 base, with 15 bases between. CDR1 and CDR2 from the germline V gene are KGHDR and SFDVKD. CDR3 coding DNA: TGTGCCACCAGTGAACCGCCGGGACGGAGGAACACCGGGGAGCTGTTTTTT. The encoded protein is CATSEPPGRRNTGELFF.